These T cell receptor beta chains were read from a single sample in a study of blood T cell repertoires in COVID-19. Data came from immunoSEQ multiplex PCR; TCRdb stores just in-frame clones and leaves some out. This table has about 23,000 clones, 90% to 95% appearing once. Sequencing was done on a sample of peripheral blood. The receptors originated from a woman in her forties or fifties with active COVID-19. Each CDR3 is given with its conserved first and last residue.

CDR3 protein: CASSERSGTNTGELFF
J gene: TRBJ2-2
V gene: TRBV2

CDR3 protein: CASSPRTGWGDSNQPQHF
J gene: TRBJ1-5
V gene: TRBV7-3

CDR3 protein: CASSSGTSYGYTF
J gene: TRBJ1-2
V gene: TRBV6-5

CDR3 protein: CASSEHWEVSYEQYF
J gene: TRBJ2-7
V gene: TRBV6-1

CDR3 protein: CASSSQGLSNEKLFF
J gene: TRBJ1-4
V gene: TRBV5-1

CDR3 protein: CAGTGTGANVLTF
J gene: TRBJ2-6
V gene: TRBV2

CDR3 protein: CASSTGPGIPGANVLTF
J gene: TRBJ2-6
V gene: TRBV28

CDR3 protein: CASSPQGVHSYEQYF
J gene: TRBJ2-7
V gene: TRBV4-1

CDR3 protein: CASSFTGGPQHF
J gene: TRBJ1-5
V gene: TRBV13

CDR3 protein: CASSEMTSGPVEQFF
J gene: TRBJ2-1
V gene: TRBV10-2

CDR3 protein: CSVSTGPGQGYWETQYF
J gene: TRBJ2-5
V gene: TRBV29-1

CDR3 protein: CASSFDRVGNSPLHF
J gene: TRBJ1-6
V gene: TRBV27

CDR3 protein: CASSQLGLAKNIQYF
J gene: TRBJ2-4
V gene: TRBV4-1

CDR3 protein: CASSPRTGVVGYTF
J gene: TRBJ1-2
V gene: TRBV13

CDR3 protein: CASSLRDRVGQPQHF
J gene: TRBJ1-5
V gene: TRBV28

CDR3 protein: CASSVAVGSSYEQYF
J gene: TRBJ2-7
V gene: TRBV9

CDR3 protein: CASSLHFRDRGYEQYF
J gene: TRBJ2-7
V gene: TRBV5-6

CDR3 protein: CASSLGQADEQYF
J gene: TRBJ2-7
V gene: TRBV5-4

CDR3 protein: CASSSRETAAFF
J gene: TRBJ1-1
V gene: TRBV7-9

CDR3 protein: CATSREDRDAGELFF
J gene: TRBJ2-2
V gene: TRBV15

CDR3 protein: CASSLKDRGRRDTQYF
J gene: TRBJ2-3
V gene: TRBV5-1

CDR3 protein: CASSLGLLDNEQFF
J gene: TRBJ2-1
V gene: TRBV7-3

CDR3 protein: CASSESNFYNEQFF
J gene: TRBJ2-1
V gene: TRBV2

CDR3 protein: CASSDLGLRAGYEQYF
J gene: TRBJ2-7
V gene: TRBV2

CDR3 protein: CASLAGGPTDTQYF
J gene: TRBJ2-3
V gene: TRBV10-1

CDR3 protein: CASSLDAWETQYF
J gene: TRBJ2-5
V gene: TRBV11-3

CDR3 protein: CSASVSGSANTQYF
J gene: TRBJ2-3
V gene: TRBV20-1

CDR3 protein: CASSTTGTEGNEQFF
J gene: TRBJ2-1
V gene: TRBV5-1

CDR3 protein: CASSLPSRRRGETQYF
J gene: TRBJ2-5
V gene: TRBV28

CDR3 protein: CASSYSGQGRNEQFF
J gene: TRBJ2-1
V gene: TRBV6-6

CDR3 protein: CATVRSSSSGNTIYF
J gene: TRBJ1-3
V gene: TRBV10-3

CDR3 protein: CASSLNAVDRGNTEAFF
J gene: TRBJ1-1
V gene: TRBV7-3

CDR3 protein: CATSRETEFNEKLFF
J gene: TRBJ1-4
V gene: TRBV15

CDR3 protein: CASSLATGMNTEAFF
J gene: TRBJ1-1
V gene: TRBV7-9

CDR3 protein: CASRSSQDSSNYGYTF
J gene: TRBJ1-2
V gene: TRBV5-4

CDR3 protein: CASYTSISYNEQFF
J gene: TRBJ2-1
V gene: TRBV6-5

CDR3 protein: CASSIRQGRALRATNEKLFF
J gene: TRBJ1-4
V gene: TRBV19

CDR3 protein: CASSLSAAEAFF
J gene: TRBJ1-1
V gene: TRBV28

CDR3 protein: CATSGGGGEPQHF
J gene: TRBJ1-5
V gene: TRBV24-1

CDR3 protein: CASSVPSGGVTGELFF
J gene: TRBJ2-2
V gene: TRBV2

CDR3 protein: CASSLTEYSGNTIYF
J gene: TRBJ1-3
V gene: TRBV5-1

CDR3 protein: CASSQGGADPFNQPQHF
J gene: TRBJ1-5
V gene: TRBV6-6

CDR3 protein: CASSERDNRENSPLHF
J gene: TRBJ1-6
V gene: TRBV2

CDR3 protein: CATSDRPGHRGSGELFF
J gene: TRBJ2-2
V gene: TRBV24-1

CDR3 protein: CASSAQGARDEQFF
J gene: TRBJ2-1
V gene: TRBV10-1

CDR3 protein: CASSGGPSTEQFF
J gene: TRBJ2-1
V gene: TRBV19

CDR3 protein: CASSIAVGEAKNIQYF
J gene: TRBJ2-4
V gene: TRBV19

CDR3 protein: CATTGGAYNEQFF
J gene: TRBJ2-1
V gene: TRBV2

CDR3 protein: CASSTSAGEIDEQYF
J gene: TRBJ2-7
V gene: TRBV19

CDR3 protein: CSVLTGGAGELFF
J gene: TRBJ2-2
V gene: TRBV29-1

CDR3 protein: CASSWGGRDTEAFF
J gene: TRBJ1-1
V gene: TRBV7-3

CDR3 protein: CASSLWLGDRGYSNQPQHF
J gene: TRBJ1-5
V gene: TRBV28

CDR3 protein: CASSSGQGGRNEKLFF
J gene: TRBJ1-4
V gene: TRBV28

CDR3 protein: CASSLGASSGTDTQYF
J gene: TRBJ2-3
V gene: TRBV5-1

CDR3 protein: CASSQRQGLNTEAFF
J gene: TRBJ1-1
V gene: TRBV14

CDR3 protein: CAISESEGQGYGYTF
J gene: TRBJ1-2
V gene: TRBV10-3

CDR3 protein: CASTGIGTGSVSGANVLTF
J gene: TRBJ2-6
V gene: TRBV3-1/TRBV3-2

CDR3 protein: CASSLGTVQETQYF
J gene: TRBJ2-5
V gene: TRBV7-9

CDR3 protein: CASSLSLAGDHSSYEQYF
J gene: TRBJ2-7
V gene: TRBV5-6